This T cell receptor beta chain emerged from a study of blood T cells in healthy people across ages. In terms of origin and age, donors were healthy Caucasian individuals from Russia aged about 6 to 90. The authors ran a second PCR of about 7 to 11 cycles using a sample-barcoded 5' primer and a J-beta primer mix. A tag from a template-switch adaptor with 12 random nucleotides marked each cDNA molecule. TCRdb independently ran MiXCR on the 5' RACE reads; one entry per CDR3 protein. The data show fewer than 700,000 distinct CDR3 sequences, roughly 43% seen once. Sample: blood. This clonotype originated in an older man in good health.

The CDR3 is CASSLASGGSSYEQYF. The DNA of the CDR3 is TGTGCCAGCAGCTTGGCTAGCGGGGGCAGCTCCTACGAGCAGTACTTC. The rearrangement links TRBV5-5 to TRBJ2-7; 10 positions match TRBD2. From germline, CDR1 is SGHKS and CDR2 YYEKEE (reference sequence). The V gene end was trimmed by 0 bases and the J gene end by 0 bases; junction bases not matched to a gene: 3. The CDR3 spans 16 residues.